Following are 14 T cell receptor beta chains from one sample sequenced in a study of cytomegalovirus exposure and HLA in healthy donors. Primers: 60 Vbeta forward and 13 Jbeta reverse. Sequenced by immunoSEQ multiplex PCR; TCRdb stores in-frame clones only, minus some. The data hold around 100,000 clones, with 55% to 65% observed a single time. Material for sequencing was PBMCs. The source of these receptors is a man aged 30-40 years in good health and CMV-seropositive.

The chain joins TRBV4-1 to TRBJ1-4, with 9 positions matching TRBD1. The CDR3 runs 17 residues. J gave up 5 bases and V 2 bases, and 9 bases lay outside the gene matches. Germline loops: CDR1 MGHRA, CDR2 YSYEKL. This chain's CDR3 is CASSQSPRTGENEKLFF. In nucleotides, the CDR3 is TGCGCCAGCAGCCAATCACCCAGGACAGGGGAAAATGAAAAACTGTTTTTT.

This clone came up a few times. Here the CDR3 DNA reads TGTGCCAGCACCCTCGACACCCAAGAGACCCAGTACTTC. Protein: CASTLDTQETQYF. The chain joins TRBV11-3 to TRBJ2-5; D not resolved. CDR1 and CDR2 (germline): SGHNT, YENEEA. The CDR3 length is 13 residues. The germline V and J ends were trimmed by 7 bases and 1 base, with 10 bases remaining between them.

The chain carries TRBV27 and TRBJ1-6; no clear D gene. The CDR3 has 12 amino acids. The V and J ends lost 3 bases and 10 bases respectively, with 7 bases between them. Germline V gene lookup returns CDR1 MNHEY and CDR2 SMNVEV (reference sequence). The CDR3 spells CASSFPKSPLHF. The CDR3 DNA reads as TGTGCCAGCAGTTTTCCAAAATCACCCCTCCACTTT.

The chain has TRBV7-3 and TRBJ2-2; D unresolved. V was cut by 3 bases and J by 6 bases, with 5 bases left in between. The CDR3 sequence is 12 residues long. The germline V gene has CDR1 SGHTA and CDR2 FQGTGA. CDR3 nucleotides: TGTGCCAGCAGCTTTAGTGCCGGGGAGCTGTTTTTT. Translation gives CASSFSAGELFF.

CDR3: CSVEDDGQPYEQYF. The CDR3 nucleotides read TGCAGCGTTGAAGACGACGGACAGCCATATGAGCAGTACTTC. This chain uses TRBV29-1 with TRBJ2-7; possibly TRBD1 for D (6 bases). V was trimmed by 0 bases and J by 7 bases, leaving 16 bases between them. The CDR3 extends over 14 amino acids. Germline CDR1 and CDR2: SQVTM and ANQGSEA.

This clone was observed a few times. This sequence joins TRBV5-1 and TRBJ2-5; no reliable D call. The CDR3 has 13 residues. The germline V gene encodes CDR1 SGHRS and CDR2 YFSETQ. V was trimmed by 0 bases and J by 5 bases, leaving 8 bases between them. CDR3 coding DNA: TGCGCCAGCAGCTTGGTAGATCCTGAGACCCAGTACTTC. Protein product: CASSLVDPETQYF. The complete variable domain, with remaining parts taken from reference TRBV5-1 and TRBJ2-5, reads KAGVTQTPRYLIKTRGQQVTLSCSPISGHRSVSWYQQTPGQGLQFLFEYFSETQRNKGNFPGRFSGRQFSNSRSEMNVSTLELGDSALYLCASSLVDPETQYFGPGTRLLVL.

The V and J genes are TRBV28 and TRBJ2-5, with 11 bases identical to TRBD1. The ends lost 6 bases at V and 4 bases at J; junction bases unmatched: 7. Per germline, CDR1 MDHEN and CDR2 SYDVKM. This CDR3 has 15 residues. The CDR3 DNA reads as TGTGCCAGCAGCCCGGGGACAGGGGGAGTAGAGACCCAGTACTTC. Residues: CASSPGTGGVETQYF.

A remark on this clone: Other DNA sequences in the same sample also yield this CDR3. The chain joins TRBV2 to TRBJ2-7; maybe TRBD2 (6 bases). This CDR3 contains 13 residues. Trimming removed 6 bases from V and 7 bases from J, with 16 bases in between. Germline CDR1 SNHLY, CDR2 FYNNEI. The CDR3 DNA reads TGTGCCAGCAGCAGGACGGGGACTTGGGAGCAGTACTTC. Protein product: CASSRTGTWEQYF.

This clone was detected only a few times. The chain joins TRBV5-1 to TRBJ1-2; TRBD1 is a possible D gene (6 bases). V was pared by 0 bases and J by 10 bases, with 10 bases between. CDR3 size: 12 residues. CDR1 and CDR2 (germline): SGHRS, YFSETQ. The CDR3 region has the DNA TGCGCCAGCAGCTTGGAACAGGGTACCTACACCTTC. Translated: CASSLEQGTYTF.

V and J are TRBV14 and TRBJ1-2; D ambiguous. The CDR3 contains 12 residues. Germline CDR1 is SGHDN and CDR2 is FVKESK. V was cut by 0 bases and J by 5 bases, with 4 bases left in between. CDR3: CASSQDLYGYTF. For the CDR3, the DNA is TGTGCCAGCAGCCAAGACTTATATGGCTACACCTTC.

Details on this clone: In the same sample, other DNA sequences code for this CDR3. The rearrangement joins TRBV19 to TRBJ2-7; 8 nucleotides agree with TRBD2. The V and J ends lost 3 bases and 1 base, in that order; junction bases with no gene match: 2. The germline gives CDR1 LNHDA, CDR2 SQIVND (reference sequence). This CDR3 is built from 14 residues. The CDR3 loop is CASSIGGGSYEQYF. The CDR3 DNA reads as TGTGCCAGTAGTATCGGCGGGGGGTCCTACGAGCAGTACTTC.

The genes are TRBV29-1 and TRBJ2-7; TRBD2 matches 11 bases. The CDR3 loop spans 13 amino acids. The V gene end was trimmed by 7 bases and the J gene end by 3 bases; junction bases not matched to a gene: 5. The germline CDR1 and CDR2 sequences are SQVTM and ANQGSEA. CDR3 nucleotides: TGCAGCGCTACTAGCGGGGGTCTCTACGAGCAGTACTTC. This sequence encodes CSATSGGLYEQYF.

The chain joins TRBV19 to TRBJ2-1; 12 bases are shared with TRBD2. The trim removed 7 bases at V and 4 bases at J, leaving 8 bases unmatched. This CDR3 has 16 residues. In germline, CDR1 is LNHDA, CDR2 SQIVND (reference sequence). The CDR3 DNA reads TGTGCCAGTACCTCACTAGCGGGGGGATTTTACAATGAGCAGTTCTTC. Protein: CASTSLAGGFYNEQFF.

CDR3 DNA sequence: TGCGCCAGCAGCCAATCTCGGACAGCCCAAGAGACCCAGTACTTC. Amino acids: CASSQSRTAQETQYF. The rearrangement uses TRBV4-1 and TRBJ2-5; a possible D gene is TRBD1 (6 bases). Germline-derived CDR1 and CDR2 are MGHRA and YSYEKL. The CDR3 is 15 residues long. Trimming cost V 2 bases and J 1 base, with 11 bases left between them.